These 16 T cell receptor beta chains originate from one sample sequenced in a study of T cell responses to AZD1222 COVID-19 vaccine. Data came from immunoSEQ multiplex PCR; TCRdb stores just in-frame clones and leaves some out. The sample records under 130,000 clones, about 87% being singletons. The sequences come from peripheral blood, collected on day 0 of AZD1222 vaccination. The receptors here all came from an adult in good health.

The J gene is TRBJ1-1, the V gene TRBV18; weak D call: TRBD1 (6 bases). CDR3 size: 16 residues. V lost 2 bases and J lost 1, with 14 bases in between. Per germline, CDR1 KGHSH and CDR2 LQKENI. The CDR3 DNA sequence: TGTGCCAGCTCACCAATAGGACAGACCGAGAACACTGAAGCTTTCTTT. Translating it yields CASSPIGQTENTEAFF.

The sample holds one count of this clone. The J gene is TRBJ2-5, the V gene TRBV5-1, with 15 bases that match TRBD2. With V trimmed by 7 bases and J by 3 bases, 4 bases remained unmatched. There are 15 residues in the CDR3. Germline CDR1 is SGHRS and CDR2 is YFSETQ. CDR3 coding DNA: TGCGCCAGCGGACTAGCGGGAGGGCCAAAAGAGACCCAGTACTTC. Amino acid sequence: CASGLAGGPKETQYF.

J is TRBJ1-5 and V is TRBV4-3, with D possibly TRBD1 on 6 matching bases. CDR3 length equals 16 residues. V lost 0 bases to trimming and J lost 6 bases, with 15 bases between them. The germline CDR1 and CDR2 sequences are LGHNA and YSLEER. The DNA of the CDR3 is TGCGCCAGCAGCCAAGATTCGGGGGGCGGCTTTCAGCCCCAGCATTTT. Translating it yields CASSQDSGGGFQPQHF.

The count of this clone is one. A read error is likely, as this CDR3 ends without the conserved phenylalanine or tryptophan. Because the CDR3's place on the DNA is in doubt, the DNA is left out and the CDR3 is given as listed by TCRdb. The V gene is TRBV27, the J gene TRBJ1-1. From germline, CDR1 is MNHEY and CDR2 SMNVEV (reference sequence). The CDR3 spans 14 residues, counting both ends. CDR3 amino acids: CASSLRARTPLTHI.

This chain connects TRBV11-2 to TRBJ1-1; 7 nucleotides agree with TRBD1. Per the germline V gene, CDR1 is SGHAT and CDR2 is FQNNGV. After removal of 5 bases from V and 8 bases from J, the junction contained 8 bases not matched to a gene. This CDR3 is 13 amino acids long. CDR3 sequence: CASSPRQGGEAFF. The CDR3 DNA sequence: TGTGCCAGCAGCCCGAGACAGGGAGGGGAAGCTTTCTTT.

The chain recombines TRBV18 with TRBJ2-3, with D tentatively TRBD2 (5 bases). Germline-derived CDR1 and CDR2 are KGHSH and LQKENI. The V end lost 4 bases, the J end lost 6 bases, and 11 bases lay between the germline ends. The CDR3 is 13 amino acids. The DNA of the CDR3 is TGTGCCAGCTCACTAGGGAGTTCGGATACGCAGTATTTT. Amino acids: CASSLGSSDTQYF.

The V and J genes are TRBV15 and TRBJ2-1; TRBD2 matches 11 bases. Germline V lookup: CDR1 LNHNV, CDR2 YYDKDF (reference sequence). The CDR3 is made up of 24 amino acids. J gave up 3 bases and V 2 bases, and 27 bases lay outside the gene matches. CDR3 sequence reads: CATSRPGQQNSGTSGSVGYNEQFF. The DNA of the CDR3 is TGTGCCACCAGCAGACCGGGACAACAGAATTCCGGGACTAGCGGAAGCGTGGGCTACAATGAGCAGTTCTTC.

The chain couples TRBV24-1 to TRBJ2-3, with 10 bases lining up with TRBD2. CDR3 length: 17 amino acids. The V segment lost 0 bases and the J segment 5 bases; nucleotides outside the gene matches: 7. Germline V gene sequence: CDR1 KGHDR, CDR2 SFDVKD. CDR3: CATSDLTSGKGIDTQYF. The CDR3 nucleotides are TGTGCCACCAGTGATTTGACTAGCGGGAAGGGTATAGATACGCAGTATTTT.

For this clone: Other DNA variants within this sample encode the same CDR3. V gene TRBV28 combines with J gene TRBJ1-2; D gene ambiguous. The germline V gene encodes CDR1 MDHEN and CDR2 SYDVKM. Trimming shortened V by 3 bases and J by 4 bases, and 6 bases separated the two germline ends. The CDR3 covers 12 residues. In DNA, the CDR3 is TGTGCCAGCAGTTTGGGCGGCTATGGCTACACCTTC. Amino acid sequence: CASSLGGYGYTF.

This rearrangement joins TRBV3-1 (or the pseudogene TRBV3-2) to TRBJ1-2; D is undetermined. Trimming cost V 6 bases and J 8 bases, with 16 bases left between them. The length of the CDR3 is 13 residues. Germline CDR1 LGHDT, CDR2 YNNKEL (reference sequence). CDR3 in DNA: TGTGCCAGCAGTCCCCAACGACGTGGAGGCTACACCTTC. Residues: CASSPQRRGGYTF.

The CDR3 nucleotides are TGTGCCAGCAGCTTACCTACAGAGAACACTGAAGCTTTCTTT. Translation: CASSLPTENTEAFF. The chain carries TRBV5-4 and TRBJ1-1; D uncertain. Germline CDR1 is SGHNT and CDR2 is YYREEE (reference sequence). The V and J ends lost 2 bases and 1 base respectively, with 9 bases between them. CDR3 length: 14 residues.

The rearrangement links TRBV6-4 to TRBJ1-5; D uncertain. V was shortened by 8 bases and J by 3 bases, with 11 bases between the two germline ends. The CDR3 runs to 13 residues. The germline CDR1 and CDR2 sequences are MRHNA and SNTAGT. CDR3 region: CASSRETNQPQHF. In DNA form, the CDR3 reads TGTGCCAGCTCGAGAGAAACCAATCAGCCCCAGCATTTT.

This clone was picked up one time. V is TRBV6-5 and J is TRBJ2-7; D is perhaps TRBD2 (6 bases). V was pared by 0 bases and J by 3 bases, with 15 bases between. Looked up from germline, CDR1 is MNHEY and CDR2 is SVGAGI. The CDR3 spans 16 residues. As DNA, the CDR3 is TGTGCCAGCAGTTACTCTGGGGCGGGACCAATCTACGAGCAGTACTTC. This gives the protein CASSYSGAGPIYEQYF.

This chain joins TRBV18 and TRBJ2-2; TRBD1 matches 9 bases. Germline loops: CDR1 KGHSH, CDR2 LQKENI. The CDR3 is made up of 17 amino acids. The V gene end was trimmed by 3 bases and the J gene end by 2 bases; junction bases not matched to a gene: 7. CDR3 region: CASSPPGQGPNTGELFF. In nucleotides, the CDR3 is TGTGCCAGCTCACCTCCGGGACAGGGACCTAACACCGGGGAGCTGTTTTTT. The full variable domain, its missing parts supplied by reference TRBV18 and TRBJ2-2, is NAGVMQNPRHLVRRRGQEARLRCSPMKGHSHVYWYRQLPEEGLKFMVYLQKENIIDESGMPKERFSAEFPKEGPSILRIQQVVRGDSAAYFCASSPPGQGPNTGELFFGEGSRLTVL.

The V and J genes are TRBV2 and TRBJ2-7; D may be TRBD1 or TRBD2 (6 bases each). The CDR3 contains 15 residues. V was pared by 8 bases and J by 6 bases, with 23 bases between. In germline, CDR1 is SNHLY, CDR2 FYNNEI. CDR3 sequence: CASCSGGHPAPEQYF. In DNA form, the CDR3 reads TGTGCCAGCTGCTCCGGGGGACACCCGGCCCCCGAGCAGTACTTC.

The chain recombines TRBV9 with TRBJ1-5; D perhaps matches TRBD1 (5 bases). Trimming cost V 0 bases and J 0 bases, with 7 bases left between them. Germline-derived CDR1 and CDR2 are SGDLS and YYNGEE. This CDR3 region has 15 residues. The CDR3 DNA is TGTGCCAGCAGCGTAGGACAGACTAGCAATCAGCCCCAGCATTTT. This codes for CASSVGQTSNQPQHF.